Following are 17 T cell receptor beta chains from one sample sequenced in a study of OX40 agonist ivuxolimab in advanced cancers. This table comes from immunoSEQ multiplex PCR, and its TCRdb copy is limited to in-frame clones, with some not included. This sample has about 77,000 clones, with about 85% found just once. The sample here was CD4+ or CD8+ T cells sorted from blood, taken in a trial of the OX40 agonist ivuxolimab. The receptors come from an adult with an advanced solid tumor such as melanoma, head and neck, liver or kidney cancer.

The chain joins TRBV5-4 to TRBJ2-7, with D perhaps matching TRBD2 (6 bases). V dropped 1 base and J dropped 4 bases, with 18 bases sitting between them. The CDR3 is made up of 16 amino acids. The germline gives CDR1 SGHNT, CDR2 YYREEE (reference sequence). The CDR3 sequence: CASSLPGGGQAYEQYF. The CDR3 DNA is TGTGCCAGCAGCTTGCCCGGGGGTGGGCAAGCATACGAGCAGTACTTC.

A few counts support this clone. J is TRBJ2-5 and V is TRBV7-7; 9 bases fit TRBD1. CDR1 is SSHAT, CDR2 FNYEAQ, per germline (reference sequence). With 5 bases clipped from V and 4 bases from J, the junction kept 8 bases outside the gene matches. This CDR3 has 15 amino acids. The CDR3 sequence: CASSKTGGGAETQYF. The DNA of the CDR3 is TGTGCCAGCAGCAAGACAGGGGGGGGAGCAGAGACCCAGTACTTC.

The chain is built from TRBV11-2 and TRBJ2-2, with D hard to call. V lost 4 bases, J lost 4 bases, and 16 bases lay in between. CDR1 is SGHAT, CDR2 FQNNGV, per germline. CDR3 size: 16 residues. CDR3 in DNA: TGTGCCAGCAGCTCCATCAAGAGAGCAACCACCGGGGAGCTGTTTTTT. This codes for CASSSIKRATTGELFF.

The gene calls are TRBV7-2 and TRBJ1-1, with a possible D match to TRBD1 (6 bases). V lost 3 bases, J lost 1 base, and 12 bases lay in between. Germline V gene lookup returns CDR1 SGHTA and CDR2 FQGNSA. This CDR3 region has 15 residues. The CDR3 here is CASSFMTGGNTEAFF. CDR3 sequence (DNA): TGTGCCAGCAGCTTCATGACAGGTGGGAACACTGAAGCTTTCTTT.

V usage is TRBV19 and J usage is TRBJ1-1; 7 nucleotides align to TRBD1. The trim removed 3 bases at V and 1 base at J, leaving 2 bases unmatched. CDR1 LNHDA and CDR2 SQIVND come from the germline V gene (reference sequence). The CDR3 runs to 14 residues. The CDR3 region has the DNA TGTGCCAGTAGTATGGGACAGAGGAACACTGAAGCTTTCTTT. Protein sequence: CASSMGQRNTEAFF.

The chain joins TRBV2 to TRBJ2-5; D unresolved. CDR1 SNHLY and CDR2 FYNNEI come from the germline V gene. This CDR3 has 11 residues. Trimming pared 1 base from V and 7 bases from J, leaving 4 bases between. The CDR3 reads CASSEGVTQYF. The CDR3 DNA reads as TGTGCCAGCAGTGAAGGCGTGACCCAGTACTTC.

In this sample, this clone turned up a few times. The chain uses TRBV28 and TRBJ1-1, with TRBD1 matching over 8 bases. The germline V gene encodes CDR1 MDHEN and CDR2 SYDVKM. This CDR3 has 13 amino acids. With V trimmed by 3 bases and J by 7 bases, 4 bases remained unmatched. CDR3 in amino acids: CASSFIGTGEAFF. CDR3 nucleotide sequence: TGTGCCAGCAGTTTCATAGGGACAGGTGAAGCTTTCTTT. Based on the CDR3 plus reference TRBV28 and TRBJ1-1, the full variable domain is DVKVTQSSRYLVKRTGEKVFLECVQDMDHENMFWYRQDPGLGLRLIYFSYDVKMKEKGDIPEGYSVSREKKERFSLILESASTNQTSMYLCASSFIGTGEAFFGQGTRLTVV.

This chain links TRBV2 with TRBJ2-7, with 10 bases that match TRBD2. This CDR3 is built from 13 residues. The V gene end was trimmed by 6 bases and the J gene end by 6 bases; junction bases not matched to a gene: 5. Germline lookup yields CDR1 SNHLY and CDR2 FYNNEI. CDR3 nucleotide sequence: TGTGCCAGCAGGGGGACTAGCGCGAGCGAGCAGTACTTC. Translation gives CASRGTSASEQYF. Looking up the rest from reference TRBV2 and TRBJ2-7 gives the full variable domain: EPEVTQTPSHQVTQMGQEVILRCVPISNHLYFYWYRQILGQKVEFLVSFYNNEISEKSEIFDDQFSVERPDGSNFTLKIRSTKLEDSAMYFCASRGTSASEQYFGPGTRLTVT.

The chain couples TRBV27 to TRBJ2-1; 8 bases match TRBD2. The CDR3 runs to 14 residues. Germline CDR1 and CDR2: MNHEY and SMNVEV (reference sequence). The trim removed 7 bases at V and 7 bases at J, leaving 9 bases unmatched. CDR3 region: CASKIAGGGNEQFF. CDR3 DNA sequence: TGTGCCAGCAAAATCGCGGGGGGCGGAAATGAGCAGTTCTTC.

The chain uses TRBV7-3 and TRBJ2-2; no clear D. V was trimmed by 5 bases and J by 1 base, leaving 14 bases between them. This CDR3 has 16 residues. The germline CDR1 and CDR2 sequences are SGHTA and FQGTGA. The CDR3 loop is CASSPGQVLNTGELFF. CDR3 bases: TGTGCCAGCAGCCCCGGGCAGGTCCTGAACACCGGGGAGCTGTTTTTT. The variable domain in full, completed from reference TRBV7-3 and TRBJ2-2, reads GAGVSQTPSNKVTEKGKYVELRCDPISGHTALYWYRQSLGQGPEFLIYFQGTGAADDSGLPNDRFFAVRPEGSVSTLKIQRTERGDSAVYLCASSPGQVLNTGELFFGEGSRLTVL.

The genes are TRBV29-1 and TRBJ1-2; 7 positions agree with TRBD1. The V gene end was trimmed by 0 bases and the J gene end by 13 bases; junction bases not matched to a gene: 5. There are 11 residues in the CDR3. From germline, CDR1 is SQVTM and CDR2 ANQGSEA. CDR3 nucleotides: TGCAGCGTTGAAGACACAGGGGCCGGCACCTTC. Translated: CSVEDTGAGTF.

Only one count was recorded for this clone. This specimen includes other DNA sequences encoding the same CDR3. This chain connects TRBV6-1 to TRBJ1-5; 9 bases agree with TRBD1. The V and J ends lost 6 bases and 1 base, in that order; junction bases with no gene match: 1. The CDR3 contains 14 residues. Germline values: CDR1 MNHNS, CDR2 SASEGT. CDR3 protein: CASRQGASNQPQHF. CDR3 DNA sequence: TGTGCCAGCAGACAGGGGGCGAGCAATCAGCCCCAGCATTTT.

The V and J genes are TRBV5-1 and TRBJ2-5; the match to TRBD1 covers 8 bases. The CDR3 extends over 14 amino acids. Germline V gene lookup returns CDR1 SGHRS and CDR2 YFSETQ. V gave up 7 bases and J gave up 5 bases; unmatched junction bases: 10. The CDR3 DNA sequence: TGCGCCAGCGGCCCCGGACAGGGCTGGGAGACCCAGTACTTC. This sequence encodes CASGPGQGWETQYF.

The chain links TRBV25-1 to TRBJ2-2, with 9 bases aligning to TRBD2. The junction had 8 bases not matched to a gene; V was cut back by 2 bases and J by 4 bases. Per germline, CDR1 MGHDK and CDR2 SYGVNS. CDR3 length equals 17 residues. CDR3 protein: CASSEVSLAGTTGELFF. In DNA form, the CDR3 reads TGTGCCAGCAGTGAAGTTAGCCTAGCGGGAACCACCGGGGAGCTGTTTTTT.

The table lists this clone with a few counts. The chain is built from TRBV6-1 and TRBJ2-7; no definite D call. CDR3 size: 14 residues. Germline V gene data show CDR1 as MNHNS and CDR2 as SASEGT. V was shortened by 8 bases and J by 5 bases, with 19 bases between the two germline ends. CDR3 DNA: TGTGCCAGCCTAGTAAAGGGCCCGAGAGACGAGCAGTACTTC. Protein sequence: CASLVKGPRDEQYF.

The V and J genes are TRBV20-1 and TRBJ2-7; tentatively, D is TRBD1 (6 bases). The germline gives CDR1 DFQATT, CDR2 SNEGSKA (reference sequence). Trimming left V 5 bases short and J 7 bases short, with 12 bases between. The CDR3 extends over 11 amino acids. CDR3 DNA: TGCAGTGCTCTGGGGGCGTGGGAGCAGTACTTC. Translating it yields CSALGAWEQYF.

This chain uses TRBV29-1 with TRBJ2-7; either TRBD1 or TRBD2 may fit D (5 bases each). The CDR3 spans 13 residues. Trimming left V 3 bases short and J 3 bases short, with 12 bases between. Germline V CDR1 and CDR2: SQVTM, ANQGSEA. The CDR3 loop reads CSVEGDRSYEQYF. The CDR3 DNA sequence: TGCAGCGTTGAGGGGGATAGGAGCTACGAGCAGTACTTC.